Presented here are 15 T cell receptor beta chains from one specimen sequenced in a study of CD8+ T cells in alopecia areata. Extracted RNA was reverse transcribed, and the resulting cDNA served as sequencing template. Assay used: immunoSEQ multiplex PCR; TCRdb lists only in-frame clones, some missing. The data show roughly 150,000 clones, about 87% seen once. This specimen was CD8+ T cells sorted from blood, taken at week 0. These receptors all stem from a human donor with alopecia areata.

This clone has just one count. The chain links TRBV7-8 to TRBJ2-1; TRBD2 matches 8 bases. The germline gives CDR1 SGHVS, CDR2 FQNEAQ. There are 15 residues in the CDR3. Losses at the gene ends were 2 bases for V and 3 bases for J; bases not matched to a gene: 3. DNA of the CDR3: TGTGCCAGCAGCTTACTAGCGGGCAACTACAATGAGCAGTTCTTC. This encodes CASSLLAGNYNEQFF.

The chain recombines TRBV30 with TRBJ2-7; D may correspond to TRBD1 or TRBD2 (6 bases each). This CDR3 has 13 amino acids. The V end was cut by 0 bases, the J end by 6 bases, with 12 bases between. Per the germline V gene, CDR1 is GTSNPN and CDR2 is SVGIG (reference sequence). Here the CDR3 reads CAWSVLGGREQYF. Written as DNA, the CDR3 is TGTGCCTGGAGTGTATTGGGGGGCCGCGAGCAGTACTTC. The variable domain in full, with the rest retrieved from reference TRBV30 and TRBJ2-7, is SQTIHQWPATLVQPVGSPLSLECTVEGTSNPNLYWYRQAAGRGLQLLFYSVGIGQISSEVPQNLSASRPQDRQFILSSKKLLLSDSGFYLCAWSVLGGREQYFGPGTRLTVT.

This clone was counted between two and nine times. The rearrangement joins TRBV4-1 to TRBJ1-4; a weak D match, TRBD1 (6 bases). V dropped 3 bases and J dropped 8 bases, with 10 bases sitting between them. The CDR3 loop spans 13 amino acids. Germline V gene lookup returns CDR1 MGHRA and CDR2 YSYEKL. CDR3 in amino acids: CASSHRDTEKLFF. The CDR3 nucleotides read TGCGCCAGCAGCCACCGGGACACCGAAAAACTGTTTTTT.

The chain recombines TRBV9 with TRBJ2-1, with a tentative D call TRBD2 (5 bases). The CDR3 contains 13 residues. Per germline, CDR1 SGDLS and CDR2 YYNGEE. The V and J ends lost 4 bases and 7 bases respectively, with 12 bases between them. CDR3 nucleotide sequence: TGTGCCAGCAGCCCAACCTCGGGGAATGAGCAGTTCTTC. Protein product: CASSPTSGNEQFF. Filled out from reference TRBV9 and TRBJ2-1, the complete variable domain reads DSGVTQTPKHLITATGQRVTLRCSPRSGDLSVYWYQQSLDQGLQFLIQYYNGEERAKGNILERFSAQQFPDLHSELNLSSLELGDSALYFCASSPTSGNEQFFGPGTRLTVL.

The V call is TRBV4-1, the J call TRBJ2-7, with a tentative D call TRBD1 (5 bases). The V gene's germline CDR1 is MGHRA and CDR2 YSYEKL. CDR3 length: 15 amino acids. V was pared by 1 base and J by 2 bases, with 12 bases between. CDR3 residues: CASSQVQGRTYEQYF. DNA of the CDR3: TGCGCCAGCAGCCAAGTTCAGGGTAGGACCTACGAGCAGTACTTC.

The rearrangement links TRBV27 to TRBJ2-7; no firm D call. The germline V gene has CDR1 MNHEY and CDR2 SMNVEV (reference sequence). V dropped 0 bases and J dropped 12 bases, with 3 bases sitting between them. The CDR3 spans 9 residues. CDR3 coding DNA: TGTGCCAGCAGTTTATCGCGGTACTTC. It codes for CASSLSRYF.

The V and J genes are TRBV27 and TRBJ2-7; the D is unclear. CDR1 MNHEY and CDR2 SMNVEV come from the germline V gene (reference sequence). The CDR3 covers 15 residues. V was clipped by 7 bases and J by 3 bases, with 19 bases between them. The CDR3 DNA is TGTGCCAGCATCCGAACTTCGACGGCAGTCTACGAGCAGTACTTC. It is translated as CASIRTSTAVYEQYF.

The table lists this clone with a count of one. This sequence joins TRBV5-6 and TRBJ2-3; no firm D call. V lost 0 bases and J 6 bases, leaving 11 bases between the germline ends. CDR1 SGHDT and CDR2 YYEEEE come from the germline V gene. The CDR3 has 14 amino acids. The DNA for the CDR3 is TGTGCCAGCAGCTTGGACGGACCTGAGGATACGCAGTATTTT. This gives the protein CASSLDGPEDTQYF.

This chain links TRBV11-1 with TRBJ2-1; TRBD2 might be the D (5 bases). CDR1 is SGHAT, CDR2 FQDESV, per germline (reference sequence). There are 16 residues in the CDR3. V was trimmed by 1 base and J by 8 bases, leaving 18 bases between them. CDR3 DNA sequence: TGTGCCAGCAGCTTAGGTTTGGACTTCATGCGCTATGAGCAGTTCTTC. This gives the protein CASSLGLDFMRYEQFF.

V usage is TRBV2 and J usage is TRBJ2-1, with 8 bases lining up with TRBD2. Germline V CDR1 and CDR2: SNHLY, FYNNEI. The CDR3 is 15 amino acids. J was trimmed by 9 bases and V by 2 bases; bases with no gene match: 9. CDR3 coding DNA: TGTGCCAGCAGTGAACTGGCTAGCGGGCGGACTGAGCAGTTCTTC. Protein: CASSELASGRTEQFF.

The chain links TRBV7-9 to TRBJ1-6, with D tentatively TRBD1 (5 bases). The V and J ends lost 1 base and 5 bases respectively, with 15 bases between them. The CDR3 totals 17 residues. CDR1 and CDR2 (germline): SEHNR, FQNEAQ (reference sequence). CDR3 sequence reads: CASSLEKATANNSPLHF. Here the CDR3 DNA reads TGTGCCAGCAGCTTAGAGAAGGCGACAGCGAATAATTCACCCCTCCACTTT.

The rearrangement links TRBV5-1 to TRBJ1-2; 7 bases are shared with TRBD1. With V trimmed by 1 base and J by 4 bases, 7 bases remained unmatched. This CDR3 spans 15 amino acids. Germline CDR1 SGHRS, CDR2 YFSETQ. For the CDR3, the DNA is TGCGCCAGCAGCTTGCCGGGACAGTACCGCTATGGCTACACCTTC. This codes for CASSLPGQYRYGYTF.

CDR3 sequence reads: CASSVSGTSGTGELFF. The CDR3 nucleotides read TGTGCCAGCAGCGTTTCCGGGACTAGCGGGACCGGGGAGCTGTTTTTT. The gene calls are TRBV9 and TRBJ2-2, with 12 bases aligning to TRBD2. The ends lost 2 bases at V and 5 bases at J; junction bases unmatched: 4. The CDR3 length is 16 residues. Germline CDR1 and CDR2: SGDLS and YYNGEE.

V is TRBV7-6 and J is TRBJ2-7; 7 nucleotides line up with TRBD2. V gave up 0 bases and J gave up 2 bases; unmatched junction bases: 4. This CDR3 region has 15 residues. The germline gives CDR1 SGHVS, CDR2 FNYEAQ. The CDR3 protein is CASSLATGGAYEQYF. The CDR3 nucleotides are TGTGCCAGCAGCTTAGCCACTGGGGGGGCCTACGAGCAGTACTTC.

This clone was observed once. CDR3 amino acids: CASSYELTLYNEQFF. CDR3 in DNA: TGTGCCAGCAGTTACGAACTAACACTATACAATGAGCAGTTCTTC. The chain combines TRBV6-5 with TRBJ2-1; D call uncertain. Per germline, CDR1 MNHEY and CDR2 SVGAGI. The CDR3 is 15 amino acids. Trimming cost V 2 bases and J 4 bases, with 12 bases left between them.